This T cell receptor (beta chain) was identified in a study of T-cell reconstitution after alpha-beta-depleted transplantation in children. Preparation of the TCRbeta library involved a method that used unique molecular identifiers. TCRdb used MiXCR to reprocess the PCR reads, holding one entry per CDR3 protein. The sample lists 450,000 to 600,000 distinct CDR3 sequences, around a third seen once, with around 2.3% in the top ten. The CDR3 consists of 20 residues. Germline V gene lookup returns CDR1 SGHNT and CDR2 YYREEE (reference sequence). The ends were cut back, 0 bases at V and 2 bases at J, with 24 bases in the middle.

This chain links TRBV5-4 with TRBJ1-5; no clear D. The clonotype comes from a human donor who donated a stem cell graft to a child with aplastic anemia. The sample in question was PBMCs from the stem cell graft donor, obtained from the stem cell graft. The CDR3 loop reads CASSLENPNTGLKRNQPQHF. The CDR3 DNA reads as TGTGCCAGCAGCTTGGAGAACCCCAACACGGGCTTGAAGCGCAATCAGCCCCAGCATTTT.